Following are 26 T cell receptor beta chains from one sample sequenced in a study of blood T cell repertoires in COVID-19. Sequencing was performed with immunoSEQ multiplex PCR; in TCRdb, only in-frame clones are kept and a portion is missing. Here the sample spans some 14,000 clones, approximately 91% being singletons. Sequencing was performed on peripheral blood. Receptor source: a woman in her sixties or seventies in a cohort sampled during active or convalescent COVID-19.

The chain uses TRBV5-1 and TRBJ1-4; D may be TRBD1 (6 bases). This CDR3 contains 16 residues. The germline V and J ends were trimmed by 0 bases and 0 bases, with 9 bases remaining between them. Germline CDR1 reads SGHRS; CDR2 reads YFSETQ. CDR3 in amino acids: CASSLGTVATNEKLFF. The DNA for the CDR3 is TGCGCCAGCAGCTTGGGGACAGTTGCAACTAATGAAAAACTGTTTTTT. The full variable domain, completed using reference TRBV5-1 and TRBJ1-4, is KAGVTQTPRYLIKTRGQQVTLSCSPISGHRSVSWYQQTPGQGLQFLFEYFSETQRNKGNFPGRFSGRQFSNSRSEMNVSTLELGDSALYLCASSLGTVATNEKLFFGSGTQLSVL.

The chain couples TRBV20-1 to TRBJ2-7; 7 nucleotides align to TRBD1. J gave up 4 bases and V 4 bases, and 1 base lay outside the gene matches. The CDR3 has 11 residues. Germline lookup yields CDR1 DFQATT and CDR2 SNEGSKA (reference sequence). CDR3 protein: CSAMDRYEQYF. In DNA form, the CDR3 reads TGCAGTGCTATGGACAGGTACGAGCAGTACTTC.

The rearrangement links TRBV3-1 (or the pseudogene TRBV3-2) to TRBJ2-7, with 9 bases lining up with TRBD2. This CDR3 spans 14 amino acids. The germline V gene encodes CDR1 LGHDT and CDR2 YNNKEL (reference sequence). V was clipped by 1 base and J by 7 bases; unmatched bases: 5. The CDR3 spells CASSQGGGAWEQYF. The CDR3 nucleotides are TGTGCCAGCAGCCAAGGCGGGGGGGCGTGGGAGCAGTACTTC.

This chain connects TRBV7-8 to TRBJ1-2; D may be TRBD1 (5 bases). Trimming stripped 5 bases from V and 4 bases from J, with 11 bases between. This CDR3 has 13 residues. Germline assignment: CDR1 SGHVS and CDR2 FQNEAQ. The CDR3 DNA is TGTGCCAGCAGCCCCGGGGGGTTCTATGGCTACACCTTC. Amino acids: CASSPGGFYGYTF.

This clone was detected a few times. This chain joins TRBV2 and TRBJ1-5, with D unresolved. The V and J ends lost 7 bases and 0 bases respectively, with 10 bases between them. There are 14 residues in the CDR3. Germline values: CDR1 SNHLY, CDR2 FYNNEI. CDR3 nucleotides: TGTGCCAGCACCCCCTTGAGTAGCAATCAGCCCCAGCATTTT. Amino acids: CASTPLSSNQPQHF.

The V call is TRBV7-9, the J call TRBJ1-2; D is possibly TRBD1 (5 bases). Germline CDR1 SEHNR, CDR2 FQNEAQ (reference sequence). Trimming took off 6 bases at V and 0 bases at J, with 20 bases between the two ends. This CDR3 comprises 17 residues. This CDR3 reads CASRQGGRTTANYGYTF. As DNA, the CDR3 is TGTGCCAGCAGACAAGGAGGGAGGACAACCGCTAACTATGGCTACACCTTC.

The chain is built from TRBV11-2 and TRBJ2-7; no definite D call. Germline loops: CDR1 SGHAT, CDR2 FQNNGV. The ends were cut back, 0 bases at V and 4 bases at J, with 13 bases in the middle. CDR3 length equals 15 residues. CDR3: CASSLDLRTGYEQYF. The CDR3 DNA follows: TGTGCCAGCAGCTTAGATCTCCGTACGGGTTACGAGCAGTACTTC.

This chain joins TRBV11-2 and TRBJ2-7; possibly TRBD1 for D (6 bases). This CDR3 region has 14 residues. The V end lost 1 base, the J end lost 5 bases, and 12 bases lay between the germline ends. The V gene's germline CDR1 is SGHAT and CDR2 FQNNGV. The CDR3 region is CASSLGTGSHEQYF. In DNA, the CDR3 is TGTGCCAGCAGCTTAGGTACAGGGAGCCACGAGCAGTACTTC.

This chain connects TRBV18 to TRBJ2-3, with TRBD1 as a possible D gene (6 bases). Trimming took 2 bases from V and 3 from J, leaving 18 bases between them. Germline V gene data show CDR1 as KGHSH and CDR2 as LQKENI. This CDR3 is built from 17 residues. DNA of the CDR3: TGTGCCAGCTCACCAGTTATGCTACAGGGTGGGACAGATACGCAGTATTTT. Its translation: CASSPVMLQGGTDTQYF.

In this sample, this clone turned up once. The chain recombines TRBV7-2 with TRBJ2-1; TRBD1 agrees at 10 bases. Unmatched junction bases numbered 5, after V lost 4 bases and J lost 2 bases. From germline, CDR1 is SGHTA and CDR2 FQGNSA. CDR3 length: 16 residues. The CDR3 nucleotides are TGTGCCAGCAGCTATGCCGGGACAGGGGCCTACAATGAGCAGTTCTTC. Translation: CASSYAGTGAYNEQFF.

V usage is TRBV7-8 and J usage is TRBJ2-7; no reliable D call. Per the germline V gene, CDR1 is SGHVS and CDR2 is FQNEAQ. The CDR3 has 11 amino acids. The CDR3 nucleotides read TGTGCGTCCACACCAGTCCACGAGCAGTACTTC. Translating it yields CASTPVHEQYF.

The gene calls are TRBV3-1 (or the pseudogene TRBV3-2) and TRBJ1-2; D is unclear. Trimming shortened V by 6 bases and J by 0 bases, and 5 bases separated the two germline ends. In germline, CDR1 is LGHDT, CDR2 YNNKEL (reference sequence). The CDR3 consists of 12 residues. CDR3 DNA: TGTGCCAGCAGTACAGCTAACTATGGCTACACCTTC. Translation: CASSTANYGYTF.

A single count supports this clone. This rearrangement joins TRBV29-1 to TRBJ2-4, with 10 bases aligning to TRBD1. J gave up 4 bases and V 2 bases, and 5 bases lay outside the gene matches. The CDR3 has 15 amino acids. Germline values: CDR1 SQVTM, CDR2 ANQGSEA. This CDR3 is CSVEWRGQGKNIQYF. The CDR3 nucleotides read TGCAGCGTTGAATGGCGGGGACAGGGGAAAAACATTCAGTACTTC.

The CDR3 DNA follows: TGTGCCAGCAGTGAAGCGCTAACCGGGACATCCATGAACACTGAAGCTTTCTTT. Protein product: CASSEALTGTSMNTEAFF. The V gene is TRBV2, the J gene TRBJ1-1, with D possibly TRBD1 on 6 matching bases. V lost 0 bases to trimming and J lost 0 bases, with 17 bases between them. This CDR3 comprises 18 residues. The germline gives CDR1 SNHLY, CDR2 FYNNEI.

The J gene is TRBJ1-6, the V gene TRBV2; 9 bases are shared with TRBD1. Germline V gene sequence: CDR1 SNHLY, CDR2 FYNNEI. CDR3 size: 15 residues. J lost 5 bases, V lost 5 bases, and 4 bases had no gene match. DNA for the CDR3: TGTGCCAGCAGTCAAAGGACAGGGGATAATTCACCCCTCCACTTT. Translation: CASSQRTGDNSPLHF.

CDR3 sequence (DNA): TGTGCCATCAGTGAGGTACGGTTGAACACCGGGGAGCTGTTTTTT. Residues: CAISEVRLNTGELFF. V and J are TRBV10-3 and TRBJ2-2; D gene unclear. CDR3 length equals 15 residues. Trimming took off 2 bases at V and 1 base at J, with 8 bases between the two ends. Germline lookup yields CDR1 ENHRY and CDR2 SYGVKD.

This clone has a handful of counts. V usage is TRBV2 and J usage is TRBJ1-2, with a weak D call TRBD1 (5 bases). V was clipped by 4 bases and J by 4 bases, with 13 bases between them. Germline V gene lookup returns CDR1 SNHLY and CDR2 FYNNEI. The CDR3 contains 14 residues. The CDR3 spells CASSVDSLGYGYTF. In DNA form, the CDR3 reads TGTGCCAGCAGTGTAGACAGCTTAGGCTATGGCTACACCTTC.

V and J are TRBV30 and TRBJ1-2; no clear D. This CDR3 comprises 12 residues. The germline gives CDR1 GTSNPN, CDR2 SVGIG (reference sequence). V was shortened by 1 base and J by 5 bases, with 8 bases between the two germline ends. The CDR3 DNA follows: TGTGCCTGGAGTGCTGGCGGTTATGGCTACACCTTC. The encoded protein is CAWSAGGYGYTF.

The chain combines TRBV27 with TRBJ1-1; 8 positions match TRBD1. Unmatched junction bases numbered 4, after V lost 4 bases and J lost 3 bases. This CDR3 contains 14 residues. CDR1 MNHEY and CDR2 SMNVEV come from the germline V gene (reference sequence). The CDR3: CASSSRGRDTEAFF. Written as DNA, the CDR3 is TGTGCCAGCAGTTCCAGGGGGCGGGACACTGAAGCTTTCTTT.

This rearrangement joins TRBV3-1 (or the pseudogene TRBV3-2) to TRBJ1-5; D is ambiguous. Germline-derived CDR1 and CDR2 are LGHDT and YNNKEL (reference sequence). The CDR3 length is 13 residues. V was trimmed by 2 bases and J by 6 bases, leaving 8 bases between them. The CDR3 DNA reads TGTGCCAGCAGCCAAATGGAGGGTCAGCCCCAGCATTTT. Translated, it gives CASSQMEGQPQHF.

The rearrangement joins TRBV6-5 to TRBJ1-2; TRBD1 matches at 11 bases. Trimming took 5 bases from V and 8 from J; bases not matched to a gene: 4. Per germline, CDR1 MNHEY and CDR2 SVGAGI. This CDR3 is built from 13 residues. The CDR3 DNA sequence: TGTGCCAGCAGTATCTGGACAGGGGGCGGCTACACCTTC. This sequence encodes CASSIWTGGGYTF.

The chain links TRBV4-3 to TRBJ2-5; D unclear. Germline V gives CDR1 LGHNA, CDR2 YSLEER. Trimming cost V 0 bases and J 5 bases, with 10 bases left between them. CDR3 length: 14 amino acids. Here the CDR3 reads CASSQDTRMETQYF. DNA of the CDR3: TGCGCCAGCAGCCAAGACACCAGGATGGAGACCCAGTACTTC.

The rearrangement joins TRBV11-2 to TRBJ1-1; 11 nucleotides match TRBD1. V lost 3 bases to trimming and J lost 0 bases; unmatched junction nucleotides: 12. This CDR3 region has 19 residues. CDR1 and CDR2 (germline): SGHAT, FQNNGV. Here the CDR3 reads CASSFAAGTGGGVNTEAFF. DNA for the CDR3: TGTGCCAGCAGCTTCGCTGCCGGGACAGGGGGGGGAGTGAACACTGAAGCTTTCTTT. The whole variable domain, filled in from reference TRBV11-2 and TRBJ1-1, reads EAGVAQSPRYKIIEKRQSVAFWCNPISGHATLYWYQQILGQGPKLLIQFQNNGVVDDSQLPKDRFSAERLKGVDSTLKIQPAKLEDSAVYLCASSFAAGTGGGVNTEAFFGQGTRLTVV.

V is TRBV18 and J is TRBJ2-7; D is possibly TRBD2 (5 bases). Per the germline V gene, CDR1 is KGHSH and CDR2 is LQKENI. Trimming removed 6 bases at V and 2 bases at J, with 20 bases between. The CDR3 covers 16 residues. The CDR3 spells CASSGINRDFPYEQYF. The CDR3 DNA reads as TGTGCCAGCTCTGGCATCAACCGGGATTTTCCCTACGAGCAGTACTTC.

The chain is built from TRBV12-3 or TRBV12-4 and TRBJ2-2; a possible D gene is TRBD2 (6 bases). The V and J ends lost 11 bases and 4 bases respectively, with 14 bases between them. The CDR3 runs 13 residues. CDR3 region: CAAQAGSTGELFF. The CDR3 DNA reads TGTGCCGCTCAAGCGGGTAGCACCGGGGAGCTGTTTTTT.

The rearrangement uses TRBV19 and TRBJ2-7, with TRBD2 identical over 8 bases. With V trimmed by 4 bases and J by 2 bases, 1 base remained unmatched. There are 13 residues in the CDR3. The germline V gene has CDR1 LNHDA and CDR2 SQIVND (reference sequence). This chain's CDR3 is CASSTGGPYEQYF. In DNA form, the CDR3 reads TGTGCCAGTAGTACGGGGGGGCCCTACGAGCAGTACTTC.